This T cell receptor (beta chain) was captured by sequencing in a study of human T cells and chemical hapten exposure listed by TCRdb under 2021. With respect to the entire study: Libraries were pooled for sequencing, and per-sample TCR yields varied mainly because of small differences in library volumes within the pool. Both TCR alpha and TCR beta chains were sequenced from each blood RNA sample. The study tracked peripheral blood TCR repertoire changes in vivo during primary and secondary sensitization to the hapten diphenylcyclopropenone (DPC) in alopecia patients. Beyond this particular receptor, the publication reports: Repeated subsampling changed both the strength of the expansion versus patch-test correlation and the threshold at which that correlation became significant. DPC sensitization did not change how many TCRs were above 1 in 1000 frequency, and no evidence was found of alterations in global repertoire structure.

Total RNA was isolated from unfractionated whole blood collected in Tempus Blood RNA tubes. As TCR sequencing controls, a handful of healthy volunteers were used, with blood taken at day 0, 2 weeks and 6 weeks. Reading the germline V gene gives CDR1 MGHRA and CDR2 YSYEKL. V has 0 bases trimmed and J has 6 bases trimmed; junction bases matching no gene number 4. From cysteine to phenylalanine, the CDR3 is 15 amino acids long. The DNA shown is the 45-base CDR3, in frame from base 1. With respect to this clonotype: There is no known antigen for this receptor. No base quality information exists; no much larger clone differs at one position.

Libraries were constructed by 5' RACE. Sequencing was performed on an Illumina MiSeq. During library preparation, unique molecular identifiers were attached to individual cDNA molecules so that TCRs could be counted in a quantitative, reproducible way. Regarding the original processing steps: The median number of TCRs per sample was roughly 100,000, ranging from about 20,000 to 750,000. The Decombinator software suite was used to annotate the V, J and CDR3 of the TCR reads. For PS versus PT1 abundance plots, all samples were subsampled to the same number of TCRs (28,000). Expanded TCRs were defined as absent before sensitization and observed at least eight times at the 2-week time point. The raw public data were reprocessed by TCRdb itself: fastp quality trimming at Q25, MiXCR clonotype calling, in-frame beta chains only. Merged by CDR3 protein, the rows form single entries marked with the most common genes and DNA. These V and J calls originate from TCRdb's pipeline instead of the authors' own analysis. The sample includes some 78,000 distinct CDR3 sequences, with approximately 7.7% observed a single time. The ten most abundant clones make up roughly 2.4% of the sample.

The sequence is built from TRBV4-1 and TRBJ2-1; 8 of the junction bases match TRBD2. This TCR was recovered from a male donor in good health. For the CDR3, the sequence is CASSQDRGGFNEQFF. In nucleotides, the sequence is TGCGCCAGCAGCCAAGATCGGGGGGGGTTCAATGAGCAGTTCTTC.